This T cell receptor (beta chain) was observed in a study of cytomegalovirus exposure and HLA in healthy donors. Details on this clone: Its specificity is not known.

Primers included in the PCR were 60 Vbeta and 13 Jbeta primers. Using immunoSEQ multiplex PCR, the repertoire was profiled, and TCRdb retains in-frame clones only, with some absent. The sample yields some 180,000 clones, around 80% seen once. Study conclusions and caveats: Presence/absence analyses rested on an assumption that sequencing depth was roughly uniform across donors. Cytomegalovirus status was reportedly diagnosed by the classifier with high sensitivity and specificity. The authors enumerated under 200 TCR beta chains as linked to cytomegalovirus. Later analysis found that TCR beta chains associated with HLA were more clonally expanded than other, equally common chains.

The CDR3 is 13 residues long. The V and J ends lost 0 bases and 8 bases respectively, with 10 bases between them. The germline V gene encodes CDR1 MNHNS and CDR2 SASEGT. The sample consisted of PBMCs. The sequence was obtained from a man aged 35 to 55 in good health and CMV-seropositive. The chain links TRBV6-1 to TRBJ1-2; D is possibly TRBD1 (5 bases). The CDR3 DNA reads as TGTGCCAGCAGTGAAGCGGGCGGGGGGGGCTACACCTTC. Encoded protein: CASSEAGGGGYTF.